These 3 T cell receptor beta chains share one sample of origin, sequenced in a study of OX40 agonist ivuxolimab in advanced cancers. Assay used: immunoSEQ multiplex PCR; TCRdb lists only in-frame clones, some missing. The top ten clones hold 11% to 15% of a sample with more than 55,000 clones, roughly 89% of them seen once. This specimen consisted of CD4+ or CD8+ T cells sorted from blood, obtained in a trial of the OX40 agonist ivuxolimab. Source of these receptors: an adult with an advanced solid tumor such as melanoma, head and neck, liver or kidney cancer.

The chain has TRBV7-2 and TRBJ2-5; no definite D call. Deletions cut 6 bases from V and 10 bases from J, with 12 bases between. Germline V gene lookup returns CDR1 SGHTA and CDR2 FQGNSA. The CDR3 is 11 residues long. The chain's CDR3 is CASSNGIDQYF. The CDR3 DNA sequence: TGTGCCAGCAGTAATGGAATTGACCAGTACTTC.

The chain carries TRBV2 and TRBJ1-1; D is undetermined. Germline lookup yields CDR1 SNHLY and CDR2 FYNNEI. CDR3 length equals 11 residues. V gave up 7 bases and J gave up 5 bases, with 8 bases separating them. CDR3 loop: CASMRVTEAFF. The CDR3 DNA is TGTGCCAGCATGAGGGTTACTGAAGCTTTCTTT.

This rearrangement joins TRBV6-6 to TRBJ1-2; 7 nucleotides line up with TRBD1. The CDR3 runs 13 residues. In germline, CDR1 is MNHNY, CDR2 SVGAGI (reference sequence). V gave up 6 bases and J gave up 5 bases; unmatched junction bases: 6. This CDR3 is CASRSGGLYGYTF. The DNA for the CDR3 is TGTGCCAGCAGATCAGGGGGATTGTATGGCTACACCTTC.